This T cell receptor beta chain originates from a study of T-cell memory formation after mild COVID-19. This clonotype was seen a handful of times. Its antigen remains unidentified. TCRdb reprocessed the 5' RACE reads with MiXCR, giving one entry per CDR3 protein. Of 250,000 to 300,000 distinct CDR3 sequences listed, 15% to 20% are singletons. The CDR3 is 15 residues long. The germline gives CDR1 SGHRS, CDR2 YFSETQ. Trimming removed 2 bases from V and 6 bases from J; junction bases left unmatched: 7. Study findings and constraints: Day 15 to 85 contractors were CD4/CD8 balanced; later expanders leaned CD4+. A subset of responding clones appeared in pre-infection memory, suggesting cross-reactive memory joined.

V and J are TRBV5-1 and TRBJ1-2; TRBD1 aligns across 10 bases. Sequencing used PBMCs or a T cell subset sorted from them (not recorded which). The receptor comes from a man younger than 35 who had mild COVID-19 (a few samples of this study predate the infection). Cell type and time point are not known. CDR3 nucleotide sequence: TGCGCCAGCAGCTTTATGGACAGGGGGGAGGATGGCTACACCTTC. It specifies CASSFMDRGEDGYTF. The full variable domain, rest sourced from reference TRBV5-1 and TRBJ1-2, is KAGVTQTPRYLIKTRGQQVTLSCSPISGHRSVSWYQQTPGQGLQFLFEYFSETQRNKGNFPGRFSGRQFSNSRSEMNVSTLELGDSALYLCASSFMDRGEDGYTFGSGTRLTVV.